Detailed here is one T cell receptor (beta chain). TCRdb's table, derived via immunoSEQ multiplex PCR, lists solely in-frame clones and lacks some. This table has about 3,300 clones, roughly 70% appearing once. The record originates from a study of tissue T cells after allogeneic stem cell transplantation. The V and J ends lost 1 base and 1 base respectively, with 4 bases between them. This CDR3 spans 13 amino acids. This receptor was obtained from a male donor aged 60 or over with lung cancer. V gene TRBV12-3 or TRBV12-4 combines with J gene TRBJ1-1; no reliable D call. The sequences come from tissue from the right colon, collected at autopsy. CDR3 nucleotide sequence: TGTGCCAGCAGTTTAGGGGCGAACACTGAAGCTTTCTTT. It codes for CASSLGANTEAFF.